This TCR beta chain was identified in a study of shared clonotypes between healthy human individuals. About the research overall: Contributing individuals were a couple of females and three males aged 18 to 49.

With respect to this clone: Its antigen is not known.

The CDR3 contains 12 residues. Trimming removed 11 bases from V and 5 bases from J; junction bases left unmatched: 4. Study-wide results and caveats: An expected dependence of interdonor clonotype sharing on sequencing depth was noted. Blood was the sole source, and tissue repertoires probably differ. Larger estimated richness was generally recorded for naive subsets relative to memory subsets.

The protocol was immunoSEQ multiplex PCR, while the TCRdb copy is restricted to in-frame clones and leaves out a portion. The top ten hold approximately 0.41% of the sample, which has approximately 2,300,000 clones, just under 95% seen once. This receptor was obtained from a man between 18 and 35 years old in good health. Some clones in this sample may be carry-over from other donors' samples. The rearrangement uses TRBV6-7 and TRBJ2-5; the match to TRBD2 covers 11 bases. TRBV6-7 is an open reading frame, and its role is uncertain. Sequenced material: naive CD4+ T cells from PBMCs. As to subset: CD45RA+ positively selected. CDR3 region: CAGLAGGETQYF. Written as DNA, the CDR3 is TGTGCCGGTCTAGCGGGAGGTGAGACCCAGTACTTC.